A selection of T cell receptor beta chains follows, all from one sample in a study of cytomegalovirus exposure and HLA in healthy donors. TCRdb's copy holds only in-frame clones and misses some; the assay was immunoSEQ multiplex PCR. This repertoire shows roughly 190,000 clones, about 10% found once; its top ten account for approximately 1.3%. The source material was PBMCs. These receptors all stem from a woman aged 30 to 39 in good health and CMV-seropositive. CDR3s include the opening cysteine and the closing phenylalanine or tryptophan.

>TRBJ1-1|TRBV5-1
CASSLLSTGPLNTEAFF
>TRBJ2-3|TRBV14
CASSHGGWGGADTQYF
>TRBJ2-1|TRBV4-1
CASSQAGYNEQFF
>TRBJ2-3|TRBV7-2
CASTIRGTDTQYF
>TRBJ2-6|TRBV2
CASSEGLLAGSGANVLTF
>TRBJ1-1|TRBV7-9
CASSSRGGTEAFF
>TRBJ1-5|TRBV5-8
CASSLGLGQGVSQHF
>TRBJ1-5|TRBV30
CAWSLEGAVNQPQHF
>TRBJ2-7|TRBV7-6
CASSLPRGIYEQYF
>TRBJ1-3|TRBV6-1
CASSEWGQGAGNTIYF
>TRBJ2-1|TRBV6-5
CASSIGTGLNNEQFF
>TRBJ1-1|TRBV5-1
CASSLQGNTEAFF
>TRBJ1-5|TRBV15
CATSRFPRGSNQPQHF
>TRBJ2-3|TRBV1
CTSSQDRWTSGRARTDTQYF
>TRBJ1-5|TRBV25-1
CASSDGYSNQPQHF
>TRBJ2-7|TRBV4-2
CASSQEVGELGQYF
>TRBJ1-1|TRBV6-5
CASSPQGAEAFF
>-|TRBV19
CASRGDSRLYEQYF
>TRBJ2-6|TRBV19
CAIGQISSGANVLTF
>TRBJ1-2|TRBV6-1
CASSGQEGNYGYTF
>TRBJ1-2|TRBV20-1
CSVNRADGYTF
>TRBJ2-3|TRBV10-3
CAISEKLSGTDTQYF
>TRBJ2-7|TRBV11-2
CASSLAQGEYEQYF
>TRBJ2-2|TRBV18
CASSSRSPGELFF
>TRBJ2-7|TRBV2
CASRGLAGGFEQYF
>TRBJ2-7|TRBV9
CASSVGSTGGNYEQYF
>TRBJ2-7|TRBV25-1
CASTNPGTGNYEQYF
>TRBJ2-1|TRBV7-9
CASSLGTGYEQFF
>TRBJ2-7|TRBV7-9
CASSSVGQGYEQYF
>TRBJ1-2|TRBV5-6
CASTSRQGGIYGYTF
>TRBJ2-7|TRBV19
CASSIRTFPYEQYF
>-|TRBV6-6
CASSYDTGTGDYEQYF
>TRBJ1-5|TRBV27
CASRKIDRLNQPQNF
>TRBJ2-1|TRBV29-1
CSVDPPGSYNEQFF
>TRBJ2-7|TRBV27
CASSSGQGALYEQYF
>TRBJ1-3|TRBV25-1
CASSELAAGESTIYF
>TRBJ2-7|TRBV30
CALGTVSYEQYF
>TRBJ2-7|TRBV11-2
CASSLRTGGPNEQYF
>TRBJ2-7|TRBV9
CASSGGRSYEQYF
>TRBJ2-7|TRBV13
CASRRLRGYEQYF
>TRBJ1-4|TRBV2
CASSEGGFPSREKLFF
>TRBJ2-7|TRBV11-1
CASSGTSGGLYEQYF
>TRBJ2-5|TRBV5-1
CASSLAPGQGYQETQYF
>TRBJ2-7|TRBV5-6
CASSLALRTSGSYEQYF
>TRBJ1-1|TRBV7-8
CASRRGTNTEAFF
>TRBJ2-3|TRBV6-4
CASSAGVSTDTQYF
>TRBJ1-2|TRBV5-1
CASSLMPGGNYGYTF
>TRBJ1-2|TRBV7-9
CASSLETRGYTF
>TRBJ1-2|TRBV29-1
CSVERGGGYGYTF
>TRBJ2-1|TRBV18
CASSPRGLAGVLLYNEQFF
>TRBJ2-3|TRBV7-7
CASSLSPVRSTDTQYF